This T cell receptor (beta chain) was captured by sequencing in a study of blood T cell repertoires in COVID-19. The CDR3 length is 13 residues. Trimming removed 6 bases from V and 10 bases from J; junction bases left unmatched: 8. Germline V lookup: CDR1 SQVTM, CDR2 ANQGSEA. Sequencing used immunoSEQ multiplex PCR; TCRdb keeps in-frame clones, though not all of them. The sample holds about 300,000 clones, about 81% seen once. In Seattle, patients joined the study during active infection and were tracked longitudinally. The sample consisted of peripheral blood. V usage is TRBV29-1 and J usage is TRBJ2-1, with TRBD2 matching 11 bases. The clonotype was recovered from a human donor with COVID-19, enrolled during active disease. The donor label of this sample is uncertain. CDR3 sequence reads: CSVGKLAGVEQFF. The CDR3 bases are TGCAGCGTCGGAAAACTAGCGGGAGTAGAGCAGTTCTTC.